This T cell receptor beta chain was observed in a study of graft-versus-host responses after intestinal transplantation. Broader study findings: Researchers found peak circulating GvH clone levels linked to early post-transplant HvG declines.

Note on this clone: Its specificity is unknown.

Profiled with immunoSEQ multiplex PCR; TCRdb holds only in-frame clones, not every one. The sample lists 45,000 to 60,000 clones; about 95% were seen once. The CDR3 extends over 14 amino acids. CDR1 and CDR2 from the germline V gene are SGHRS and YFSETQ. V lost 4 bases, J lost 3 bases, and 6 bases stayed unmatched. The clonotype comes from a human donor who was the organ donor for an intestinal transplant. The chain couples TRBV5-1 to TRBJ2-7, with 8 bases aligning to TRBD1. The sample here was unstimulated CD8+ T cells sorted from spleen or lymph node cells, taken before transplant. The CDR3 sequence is CASSLGQANYEQYF. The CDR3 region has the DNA TGCGCCAGCAGCCTGGGACAGGCAAACTACGAGCAGTACTTC.